Listed here are 24 T cell receptor beta chains from one sample, sequenced in a study of cytomegalovirus exposure and HLA in healthy donors. The PCR had 60 Vbeta and 13 Jbeta primers. Measured with immunoSEQ multiplex PCR; TCRdb has only the in-frame clones, and not every one. The table has 150,000 to 200,000 clones, 70% to 90% seen once. The sample taken for sequencing was PBMCs. Receptors were obtained from a young man in good health and CMV-seropositive.

The chain joins TRBV2 to TRBJ1-4; unclear D gene. Deletions cut 2 bases from V and 7 bases from J, with 14 bases between. This CDR3 has 15 amino acids. Germline V gene data show CDR1 as SNHLY and CDR2 as FYNNEI. The CDR3: CASSEWRRASEKLFF. The CDR3, as DNA: TGTGCCAGCAGTGAATGGCGGAGGGCGTCTGAAAAACTGTTTTTT.

This chain links TRBV30 with TRBJ1-2, with a weak D call TRBD1 (6 bases). CDR3 length: 10 residues. Germline values: CDR1 GTSNPN, CDR2 SVGIG (reference sequence). The V end lost 7 bases, the J end lost 9 bases, and 12 bases lay between the germline ends. The CDR3 DNA follows: TGTGCCTCAGGGGAAGTGAGCTACACCTTC. It is translated as CASGEVSYTF.

The rearrangement joins TRBV4-1 to TRBJ2-1; 11 bases agree with TRBD2. The V gene's germline CDR1 is MGHRA and CDR2 YSYEKL. The CDR3 contains 17 residues. The trim removed 4 bases at V and 7 bases at J, leaving 12 bases unmatched. The CDR3 protein is CASSRPTSGVPENEQFF. CDR3 nucleotide sequence: TGCGCCAGCAGCCGACCGACTAGCGGGGTTCCGGAAAATGAGCAGTTCTTC.

The chain has TRBV2 and TRBJ1-6, with D possibly being TRBD1 (5 bases). The CDR3 consists of 15 residues. V lost 1 base and J 9 bases, leaving 13 bases between the germline ends. Germline-derived CDR1 and CDR2 are SNHLY and FYNNEI. Here the CDR3 DNA reads TGTGCCAGCAGTGAAGGGACAACCTCTGGTTCACCCCTCCACTTT. It specifies CASSEGTTSGSPLHF.

The rearrangement joins TRBV2 to TRBJ2-3; 7 positions match TRBD1. The germline CDR1 and CDR2 sequences are SNHLY and FYNNEI. The length of the CDR3 is 14 residues. With 10 bases clipped from V and 0 bases from J, the junction kept 7 bases outside the gene matches. This CDR3 is CANLQGSSTDTQYF. The CDR3 DNA reads TGTGCCAACCTACAGGGGTCAAGCACAGATACGCAGTATTTT.

The V call is TRBV5-1, the J call TRBJ2-3, with 10 bases that match TRBD2. The CDR3 consists of 17 residues. Unmatched junction bases numbered 9, after V lost 0 bases and J lost 5 bases. Germline V gives CDR1 SGHRS, CDR2 YFSETQ. DNA for the CDR3: TGCGCCAGCAGCTTGGATCGGCCTAGCGGGGGTGGAGATACGCAGTATTTT. This gives the protein CASSLDRPSGGGDTQYF.

The V and J genes are TRBV10-2 and TRBJ1-1; tentative D call: TRBD1 (5 bases). Trimming took off 8 bases at V and 5 bases at J, with 15 bases between the two ends. The germline V gene encodes CDR1 WSHSY and CDR2 SAAADI. CDR3 length: 13 residues. The CDR3 reads CASGLVGGTEAFF. The CDR3 bases are TGCGCCAGCGGGTTGGTTGGGGGGACTGAAGCTTTCTTT.

V is TRBV6-1 and J is TRBJ2-5, with D possibly TRBD2 on 6 matching bases. V shed 4 bases and J shed 5 bases, with 14 bases lying between them. CDR3 length equals 14 residues. CDR1 MNHNS and CDR2 SASEGT come from the germline V gene. This CDR3 is CASSVRRDVETQYF. The CDR3 DNA follows: TGTGCCAGCAGTGTTCGGCGGGACGTGGAGACCCAGTACTTC.

The gene calls are TRBV19 and TRBJ2-7, with D perhaps matching TRBD2 (5 bases). Deletions cut 6 bases from V and 5 bases from J, with 11 bases between. Germline CDR1 is LNHDA and CDR2 is SQIVND (reference sequence). The CDR3 runs to 12 residues. The CDR3 here is CASRARGNEQYF. For the CDR3, the DNA is TGTGCCAGTAGAGCGAGAGGGAACGAGCAGTACTTC.

This clone was seen a handful of times. V gene TRBV4-3 combines with J gene TRBJ2-7; D might be TRBD1 (7 bases). Trimming took 0 bases from V and 4 from J, leaving 13 bases between them. Germline V CDR1 and CDR2: LGHNA, YSLEER. This CDR3 has 15 residues. The DNA of the CDR3 is TGCGCCAGCAGCCAAGAAGGCCAGGGGGGTTACGAGCAGTACTTC. Translation gives CASSQEGQGGYEQYF.

The chain recombines TRBV27 with TRBJ2-7, with 8 bases that match TRBD2. The J segment lost 0 bases and the V segment lost 5 bases, leaving 9 bases of the junction unmatched. This CDR3 has 16 residues. Germline V gene lookup returns CDR1 MNHEY and CDR2 SMNVEV (reference sequence). The CDR3 reads CASSLKRAGGSYEQYF. DNA of the CDR3: TGTGCCAGCAGTCTTAAACGGGCGGGGGGCTCCTACGAGCAGTACTTC.

This chain links TRBV19 with TRBJ2-1, with 8 bases that match TRBD1. The CDR3 has 16 residues. Germline V CDR1 and CDR2: LNHDA, SQIVND (reference sequence). The V segment lost 1 base and the J segment 5 bases; nucleotides outside the gene matches: 7. Here the CDR3 DNA reads TGTGCCAGTAGTATAGTGGACAGGGCCCTAAACAATGAGCAGTTCTTC. Amino acids: CASSIVDRALNNEQFF.

In regard to this clone: Sequence at one end of the junction differs from germline and may be a read error. Other nucleotide sequences in the sample specify the same CDR3. The chain employs TRBV6-6 and TRBJ1-5, with TRBD1 matching 8 bases. The V gene's germline CDR1 is MNHNY and CDR2 SVGAGI (reference sequence). The CDR3 runs to 13 residues. In nucleotides, the CDR3 is TGTGCCACTAAACCAGGGGGCAACCAGCCCCAGCATTTT. This translates into CATKPGGNQPQHF.

DNA for the CDR3: TGTGCCAGCAGCATTCAGCAAGAGACCCAGTACTTC. Residues: CASSIQQETQYF. V is TRBV7-9 and J is TRBJ2-5; D remains unclear. Trimming shortened V by 5 bases and J by 2 bases, and 6 bases separated the two germline ends. Germline V gene sequence: CDR1 SEHNR, CDR2 FQNEAQ (reference sequence). The CDR3 is made up of 12 amino acids. Supplemented by reference TRBV7-9 and TRBJ2-5, the full variable domain reads DTGVSQNPRHKITKRGQNVTFRCDPISEHNRLYWYRQTLGQGPEFLTYFQNEAQLEKSRLLSDRFSAERPKGSFSTLEIQRTEQGDSAMYLCASSIQQETQYFGPGTRLLVL.

V usage is TRBV6-1 and J usage is TRBJ1-5; possible D gene TRBD1, 5 bases. Trimming removed 6 bases at V and 1 base at J, with 13 bases between. The CDR3 has 15 amino acids. The germline CDR1 and CDR2 sequences are MNHNS and SASEGT. CDR3 residues: CASRDQGGSNQPQHF. For the CDR3, the DNA is TGTGCCAGCAGAGATCAGGGAGGGAGCAATCAGCCCCAGCATTTT.

The chain couples TRBV9 to TRBJ2-3; 7 bases agree with TRBD2. Unmatched junction bases numbered 6, after V lost 5 bases and J lost 0 bases. This CDR3 has 15 residues. Germline CDR1 is SGDLS and CDR2 is YYNGEE. In DNA form, the CDR3 reads TGTGCCAGCAGGGGGGGGGAATCTAGCACAGATACGCAGTATTTT. It yields the protein CASRGGESSTDTQYF.

The chain links TRBV4-1 to TRBJ2-2; TRBD2 aligns across 10 bases. This CDR3 is built from 17 residues. CDR1 and CDR2 (germline): MGHRA, YSYEKL. V was clipped by 3 bases and J by 1 base; unmatched bases: 5. CDR3 sequence: CASSHPAGGLNTGELFF. CDR3 coding DNA: TGCGCCAGCAGCCATCCAGCGGGGGGGCTGAACACCGGGGAGCTGTTTTTT.

The chain combines TRBV4-1 with TRBJ2-7; TRBD2 aligns across 13 bases. Germline values: CDR1 MGHRA, CDR2 YSYEKL. The V gene end was trimmed by 0 bases and the J gene end by 5 bases; junction bases not matched to a gene: 4. The CDR3 contains 16 residues. CDR3 region: CASSQDLGLAGNEQYF. CDR3 in DNA: TGCGCCAGCAGCCAAGATCTGGGACTAGCGGGGAACGAGCAGTACTTC.

The rearrangement joins TRBV18 to TRBJ2-2, with a tentative D call TRBD2 (5 bases). Germline loops: CDR1 KGHSH, CDR2 LQKENI. V was pared by 3 bases and J by 3 bases, with 5 bases between. This CDR3 region has 13 residues. This CDR3 is CASSPRDTGELFF. The CDR3 coding sequence is TGTGCCAGCTCACCGAGGGACACCGGGGAGCTGTTTTTT. The complete variable domain, with remaining parts taken from reference TRBV18 and TRBJ2-2, reads NAGVMQNPRHLVRRRGQEARLRCSPMKGHSHVYWYRQLPEEGLKFMVYLQKENIIDESGMPKERFSAEFPKEGPSILRIQQVVRGDSAAYFCASSPRDTGELFFGEGSRLTVL.

The CDR3 coding sequence is TGTGCCAGCTCCGCCCGGTTGAGTCTGAGCTACACCTTC. Amino acid sequence: CASSARLSLSYTF. This chain connects TRBV2 to TRBJ1-2, with unresolved D. V lost 8 bases, J lost 9 bases, and 19 bases lay in between. The CDR3 has 13 amino acids. Germline lookup yields CDR1 SNHLY and CDR2 FYNNEI.

A single count supports this clone. Its ends do not fully match the called genes, so a read error is possible. V usage is TRBV7-9 and J usage is TRBJ1-3; D call uncertain. The CDR3 is made up of 17 amino acids. Germline V gives CDR1 SEHNR, CDR2 FQNEAQ (reference sequence). The CDR3 DNA reads as TGTTCCAGCAGCTTTCTCTCATTGGACTTTGCTGGAAACACCATATATTTT. Encoded protein: CSSSFLSLDFAGNTIYF.

This sequence joins TRBV9 and TRBJ2-1; no clear D. CDR3 length: 15 amino acids. The V gene lost 0 bases and the J gene lost 0 bases, with 7 bases spanning the gap. The germline V gene encodes CDR1 SGDLS and CDR2 YYNGEE. CDR3 DNA: TGTGCCAGCAGCGTAGCTACGAGCTCCTACAATGAGCAGTTCTTC. Its translation is CASSVATSSYNEQFF.

The rearrangement links TRBV6-5 to TRBJ1-1; no firm D call. The V gene's germline CDR1 is MNHEY and CDR2 SVGAGI. Between the trimmed V and J ends, which lost 1 base and 8 bases, there was a span of 11 bases. This CDR3 has 13 residues. CDR3 region: CASSYLARQEAFF. In DNA, the CDR3 is TGTGCCAGCAGTTACTTAGCGAGACAAGAAGCTTTCTTT.

The chain couples TRBV6-5 to TRBJ1-2; D unclear. The CDR3 spans 12 residues. Germline V gives CDR1 MNHEY, CDR2 SVGAGI. Between the trimmed V and J ends, which lost 6 bases and 5 bases, there was a span of 10 bases. CDR3 DNA: TGTGCCAGCAGCGCCGGTCTGTATGGCTACACCTTC. This gives the protein CASSAGLYGYTF.